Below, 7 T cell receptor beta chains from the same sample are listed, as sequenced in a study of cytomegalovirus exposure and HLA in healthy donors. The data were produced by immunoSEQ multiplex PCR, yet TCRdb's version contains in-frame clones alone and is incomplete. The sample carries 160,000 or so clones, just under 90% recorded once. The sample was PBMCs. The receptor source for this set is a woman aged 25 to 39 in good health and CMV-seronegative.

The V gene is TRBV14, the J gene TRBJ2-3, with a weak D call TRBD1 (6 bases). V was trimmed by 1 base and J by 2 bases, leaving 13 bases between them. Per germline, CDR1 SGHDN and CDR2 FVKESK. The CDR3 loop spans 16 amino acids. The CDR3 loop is CASSQVLGTNTDTQYF. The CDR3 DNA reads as TGTGCCAGCAGCCAAGTTCTTGGGACAAACACAGATACGCAGTATTTT. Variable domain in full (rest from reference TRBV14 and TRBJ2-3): EAGVTQFPSHSVIEKGQTVTLRCDPISGHDNLYWYRRVMGKEIKFLLHFVKESKQDESGMPNNRFLAERTGGTYSTLKVQPAELEDSGVYFCASSQVLGTNTDTQYFGPGTRLTVL.

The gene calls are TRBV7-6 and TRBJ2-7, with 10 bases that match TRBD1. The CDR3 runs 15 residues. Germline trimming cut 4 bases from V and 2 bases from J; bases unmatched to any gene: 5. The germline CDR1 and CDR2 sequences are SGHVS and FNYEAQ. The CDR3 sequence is CASSSRDRGPYEQYF. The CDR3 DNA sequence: TGTGCCAGCAGCTCGCGGGACAGGGGTCCCTACGAGCAGTACTTC.

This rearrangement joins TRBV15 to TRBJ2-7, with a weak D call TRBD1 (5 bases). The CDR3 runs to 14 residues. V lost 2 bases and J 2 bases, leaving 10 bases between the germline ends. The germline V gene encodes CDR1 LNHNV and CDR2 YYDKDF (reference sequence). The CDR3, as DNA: TGTGCCACCAGCAGATCGGACACGGCCTACGAGCAGTACTTC. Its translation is CATSRSDTAYEQYF.

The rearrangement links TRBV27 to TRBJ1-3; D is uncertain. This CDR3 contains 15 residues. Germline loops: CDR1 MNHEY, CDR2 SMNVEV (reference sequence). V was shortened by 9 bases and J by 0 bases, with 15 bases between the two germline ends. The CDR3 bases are TGTGCCAGAACGGGTCTGAGATCCTCTGGAAACACCATATATTTT. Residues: CARTGLRSSGNTIYF.

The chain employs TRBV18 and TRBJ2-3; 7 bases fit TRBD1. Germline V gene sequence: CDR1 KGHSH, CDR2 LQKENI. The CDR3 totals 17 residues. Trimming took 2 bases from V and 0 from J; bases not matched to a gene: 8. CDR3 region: CASSPINRGASTDTQYF. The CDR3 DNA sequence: TGTGCCAGCTCACCAATAAACAGGGGTGCTAGCACAGATACGCAGTATTTT. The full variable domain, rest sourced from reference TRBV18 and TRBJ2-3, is NAGVMQNPRHLVRRRGQEARLRCSPMKGHSHVYWYRQLPEEGLKFMVYLQKENIIDESGMPKERFSAEFPKEGPSILRIQQVVRGDSAAYFCASSPINRGASTDTQYFGPGTRLTVL.

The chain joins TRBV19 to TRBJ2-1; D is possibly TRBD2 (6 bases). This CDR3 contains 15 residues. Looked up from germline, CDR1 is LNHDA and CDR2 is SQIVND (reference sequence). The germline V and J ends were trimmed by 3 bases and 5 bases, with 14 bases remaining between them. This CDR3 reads CASSIWDLAHNEQFF. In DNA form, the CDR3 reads TGTGCCAGTAGTATTTGGGACTTGGCGCACAATGAGCAGTTCTTC.

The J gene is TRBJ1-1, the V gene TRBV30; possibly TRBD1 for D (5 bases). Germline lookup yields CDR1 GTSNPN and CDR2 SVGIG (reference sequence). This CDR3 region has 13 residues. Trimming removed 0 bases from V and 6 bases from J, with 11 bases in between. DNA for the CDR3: TGTGCCTGGAGTGTACGGGGGACTCCTGAAGCTTTCTTT. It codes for CAWSVRGTPEAFF.